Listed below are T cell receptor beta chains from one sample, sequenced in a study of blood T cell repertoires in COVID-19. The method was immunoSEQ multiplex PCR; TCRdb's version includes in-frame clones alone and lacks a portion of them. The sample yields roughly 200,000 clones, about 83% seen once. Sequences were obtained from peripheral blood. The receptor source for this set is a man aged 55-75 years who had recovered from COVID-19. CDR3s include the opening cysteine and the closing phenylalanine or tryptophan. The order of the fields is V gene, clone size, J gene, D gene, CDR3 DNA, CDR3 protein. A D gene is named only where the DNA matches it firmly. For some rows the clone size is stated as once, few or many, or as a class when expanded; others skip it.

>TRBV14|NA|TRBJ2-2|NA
TGTGCCAGCAGACATCACTCGGGACTGCGGAACACCGGGGAGCTGTTTTTT
CASRHHSGLRNTGELFF
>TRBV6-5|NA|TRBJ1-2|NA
TGTGCCAGCAGTTCCAACAGTAGACCTCCCTATGGCTACACCTTC
CASSSNSRPPYGYTF
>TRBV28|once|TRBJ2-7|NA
TGTGCCAGCAGCCCGGGGGGCCCCTCCTACGAGCAGTACTTC
CASSPGGPSYEQYF
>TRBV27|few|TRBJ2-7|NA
TGTGCCAGCAGCGTCGAACAGGGCTACGAGCAGTACTTC
CASSVEQGYEQYF
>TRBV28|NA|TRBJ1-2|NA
TGTGCCAGCGATCCCGGCTCTGCGGGGCCTAACTATGGCTACACCTTC
CASDPGSAGPNYGYTF
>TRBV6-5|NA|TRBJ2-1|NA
TGTGCCAGCAGCAAACCTAACAATGAGCAGTTCTTC
CASSKPNNEQFF
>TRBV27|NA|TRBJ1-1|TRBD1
TGTGCCAGCAGTTGGGCAGGGGGGACTGAAGCTTTCTTT
CASSWAGGTEAFF
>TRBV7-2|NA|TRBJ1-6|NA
TGTGCCAGCAGCTTACCCGAGGCGGGCGGGATCTTGGGGAGGCCCCTCCACTTT
CASSLPEAGGILGRPLHF
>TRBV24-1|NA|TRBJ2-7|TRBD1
TGTGCCACCAGTGATTTCTTGACAGGGGGCTTATACGAGCAGTACTTC
CATSDFLTGGLYEQYF
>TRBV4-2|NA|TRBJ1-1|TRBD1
TGTGCCAGCAGCTCCCCCGGGACAGGGAAAGCTTTCTTT
CASSSPGTGKAFF
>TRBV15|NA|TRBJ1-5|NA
TGTGCCACCAGATCTGTCAATCAGCCCCAGCATTTT
CATRSVNQPQHF
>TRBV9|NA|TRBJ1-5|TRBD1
TGTGCCAGCAGCGTAGGAGGGGGCGGTCAGCCCCAGCATTTT
CASSVGGGGQPQHF
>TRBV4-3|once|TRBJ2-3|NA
TGCGCCAGCAGCCTGGGGGCCACAAGCACAGATACGCAGTATTTT
CASSLGATSTDTQYF
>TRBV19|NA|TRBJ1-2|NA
TGTGCCAGTAGTTTAACTGGGGGCACAGGGAGCTATGGCTACACCTTC
CASSLTGGTGSYGYTF
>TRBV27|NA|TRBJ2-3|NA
TGTGCCAGCAGTCCCTCGGGCACAGATACGCAGTATTTT
CASSPSGTDTQYF
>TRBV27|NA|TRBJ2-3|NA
TGTGCCAGCAGGTGGGCTGGTATGGATACGCAGTATTTT
CASRWAGMDTQYF
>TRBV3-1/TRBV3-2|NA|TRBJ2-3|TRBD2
TGTGCCAGCAGCCCCACGACCCTTCTAGCGGCCTACACAGATACGCAGTATTTT
CASSPTTLLAAYTDTQYF
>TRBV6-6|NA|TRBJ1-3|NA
TGTGCCAGCAGCCCCGGAGTCTCTGGAAACACCATATATTTT
CASSPGVSGNTIYF
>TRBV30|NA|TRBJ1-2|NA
TGTGCCTGGACTTACGGACAGATCACTAACTATGGCTACACCTTC
CAWTYGQITNYGYTF
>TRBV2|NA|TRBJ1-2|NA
TGTGCCAGCAGTCTGACAGGCGGCGATGGCTACACCTTC
CASSLTGGDGYTF
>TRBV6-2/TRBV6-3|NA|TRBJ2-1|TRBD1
TGTGCCAGCAGTCGGGACAGGGGGCTTAGTGAGCAGTTCTTC
CASSRDRGLSEQFF
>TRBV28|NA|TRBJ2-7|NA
TGTGCCAGCAGTTTATATAGACAGGACTACGAGCAGTACTTC
CASSLYRQDYEQYF
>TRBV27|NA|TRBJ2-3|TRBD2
TGTGCCAGCCGCCAAACCTTAGCGGGAGGGCCCCATGGGGATACGCAGTATTTT
CASRQTLAGGPHGDTQYF
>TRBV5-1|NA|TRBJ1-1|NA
TGCGCCAGCAGCTTGGGTGGCACGAACACTGAAGCTTTCTTT
CASSLGGTNTEAFF
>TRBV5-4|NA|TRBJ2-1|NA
TGTGCCAGCCGTGTCAGCTCCTACAATGAGCAGTTCTTC
CASRVSSYNEQFF
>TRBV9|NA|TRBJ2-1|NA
TGTGCCAGCAGCGACCTTAGCTCCTACAATGAGCAGTTCTTC
CASSDLSSYNEQFF
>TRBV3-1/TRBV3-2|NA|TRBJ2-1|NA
TGTGCCAGCAGCCGGGGGGAAGGGGGCAGGAATGAGCAGTTCTTC
CASSRGEGGRNEQFF
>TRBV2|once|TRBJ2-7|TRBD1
TGTGCCAGCAGGTCCGGGACAGGACAATACGAGCAGTACTTC
CASRSGTGQYEQYF
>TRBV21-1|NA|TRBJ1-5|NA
TGTGCCAGCAGCAAAGCACGGGGGAGGAATCAGCCCCAGCATTTT
CASSKARGRNQPQHF
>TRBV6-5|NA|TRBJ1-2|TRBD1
TGTGCCAGCGGAGACAGGGACTATGGCTACACCTTC
CASGDRDYGYTF
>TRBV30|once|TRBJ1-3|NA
TGTGCCTGGAGTGTCCCTGCAGGGACAGGAAACACCATATATTTT
CAWSVPAGTGNTIYF
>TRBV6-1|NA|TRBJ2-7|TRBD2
TGTGCCAGCAGTGATAGCGGGACTAGAATCTTGTTGGCTTACGAGCAGTACTTC
CASSDSGTRILLAYEQYF
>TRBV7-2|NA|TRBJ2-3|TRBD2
TGTGCCAGCAGCTTACAGCGGGGGGATACAGATACGCAGTATTTT
CASSLQRGDTDTQYF
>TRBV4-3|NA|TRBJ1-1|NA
TGCGCCAGCAGCCAAGGGCAGGGTGTTGTTACTTTCTTT
CASSQGQGVVTFF
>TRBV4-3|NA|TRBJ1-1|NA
TGCGCCAGCAGCCTCTCTACAGGTTTTCAGTCTGAAGCTTTCTTT
CASSLSTGFQSEAFF
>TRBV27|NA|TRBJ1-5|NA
TGTGCCATCGGTCTTATTCCGGGTCAAGGTCAGCCCCAGCATTTT
CAIGLIPGQGQPQHF
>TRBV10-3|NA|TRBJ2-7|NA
TGTGCCATCAGCGAGTCTAGACTCCCAACCAGCGAGCAGTACTTC
CAISESRLPTSEQYF